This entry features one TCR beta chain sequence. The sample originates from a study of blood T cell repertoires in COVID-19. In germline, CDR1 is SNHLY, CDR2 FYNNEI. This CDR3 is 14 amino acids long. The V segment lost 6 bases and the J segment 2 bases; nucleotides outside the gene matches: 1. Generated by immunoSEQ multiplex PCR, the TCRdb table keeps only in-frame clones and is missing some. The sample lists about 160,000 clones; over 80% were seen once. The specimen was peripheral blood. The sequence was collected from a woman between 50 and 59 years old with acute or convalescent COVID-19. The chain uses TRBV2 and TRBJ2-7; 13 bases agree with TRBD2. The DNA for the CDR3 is TGTGCCAGCAGAGGGACTAGCGGGACCTACGAGCAGTACTTC. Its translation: CASRGTSGTYEQYF.